This is a list of T cell receptor beta chains from one sample in a study of Ad26.COV2.S vaccination and SARS-CoV-2 variants. TCRdb keeps only in-frame clones here, not all; method: immunoSEQ multiplex PCR. The sample lists 350,000 to 450,000 clones, around four fifths occurring once. The source material was peripheral blood, sampled in a trial of Ad26.COV2.S vaccine versus placebo. Receptor source: a person aged 18-65 years who received the Ad26.COV2.S COVID-19 vaccine or a placebo. Both conserved end residues are part of each CDR3. A D gene is named only where the DNA matches it firmly. A row's size may be missing; if present it is once, few, many or a size class.

d_call clone_size j_call v_call cdr3_aa cdr3_nt
NA NA TRBJ2-2 TRBV7-9 CASSLDPRRVDRELFF TGTGCCAGCAGCTTAGATCCCCGGCGCGTCGACAGGGAGCTGTTTTTT
NA NA TRBJ2-1 TRBV6-5 CASSYGQVHEQFF TGTGCCAGCAGTTATGGCCAGGTACATGAGCAGTTCTTC
TRBD2 NA TRBJ2-5 TRBV5-1 CASSAGQGLQETQYF TGCGCCAGCAGCGCGGGGCAGGGACTACAAGAGACCCAGTACTTC
NA once TRBJ1-2 TRBV2 CASSVPPYGYTF TGTGCCAGCAGTGTGCCTCCTTATGGCTACACCTTC
NA once TRBJ2-7 TRBV7-9 CASSLVDYGSYEQYF TGTGCCAGCAGCTTAGTAGATTACGGCTCCTACGAGCAGTACTTC
NA once TRBJ2-1 TRBV5-1 CASSPVPTYNEQFF TGCGCCAGCAGCCCCGTCCCGACGTACAATGAGCAGTTCTTC
NA few TRBJ1-3 TRBV12-3/TRBV12-4 CASSFAGNTIYF TGTGCCAGCAGTTTTGCTGGAAACACCATATATTTT
NA NA TRBJ1-2 TRBV6-1 CASSERGYYGYTF TGTGCCAGCAGTGAAAGGGGATACTATGGCTACACCTTC
NA NA TRBJ2-3 TRBV24-1 CATSDPNGDTQYF TGTGCCACCAGTGATCCGAATGGAGATACGCAGTATTTT
NA few TRBJ1-5 TRBV5-1 CASSLGSGVYQPQHF TGCGCCAGCAGCTTGGGTTCAGGGGTTTATCAGCCCCAGCATTTT
NA NA TRBJ1-5 TRBV6-1 CASSEGASPYSNQPQHF TGTGCCAGCAGTGAAGGTGCGAGCCCGTATAGCAATCAGCCCCAGCATTTT
NA NA TRBJ1-4 TRBV6-1 CASSESAFRKLFF TGTGCCAGCAGTGAATCGGCCTTCCGAAAACTGTTTTTT
TRBD2 NA TRBJ2-7 TRBV11-2 CASRTFSGSMYEQYF TGTGCCAGCAGGACCTTCAGCGGGAGTATGTACGAGCAGTACTTC